This T cell receptor (beta chain) was profiled in a study of blood T cell repertoires in COVID-19. On the study more broadly: COVID-19 samples from acute and convalescent phases originated in the United States, Italy and Spain. Sources were T cells, B-cell-depleted T cells, or PBMCs; the material itself was cDNA or gDNA.

Individuals aged roughly 18 to 100 years were recruited from roughly 22 US areas. Per the study methods: From reference gene primer amplification, estimates of nucleated cell counts were derived. TCRdb's copy holds only in-frame clones and misses some; the assay was immunoSEQ multiplex PCR. For V, J and clone size, that table is used; D and trimming come from the DNA. This sample yields a few hundred thousand clones, of which more than 80% are seen a single time; roughly 2.5% belongs to the top ten. The sample was PBMCs or T cells enriched from blood (not recorded which). The clonotype comes from a woman between 18 and 29 years old who had recovered from COVID-19.

CDR3 amino acids: CAWKRRGSLNTEAFF. The CDR3 nucleotides are TGTGCCTGGAAAAGGCGAGGGTCTCTAAACACTGAAGCTTTCTTT. The V gene is TRBV30, the J gene TRBJ1-1; D gene uncertain. Germline V gene lookup returns CDR1 GTSNPN and CDR2 SVGIG (reference sequence). The CDR3 spans 15 residues. Deletions cut 4 bases from V and 2 bases from J, with 17 bases between.